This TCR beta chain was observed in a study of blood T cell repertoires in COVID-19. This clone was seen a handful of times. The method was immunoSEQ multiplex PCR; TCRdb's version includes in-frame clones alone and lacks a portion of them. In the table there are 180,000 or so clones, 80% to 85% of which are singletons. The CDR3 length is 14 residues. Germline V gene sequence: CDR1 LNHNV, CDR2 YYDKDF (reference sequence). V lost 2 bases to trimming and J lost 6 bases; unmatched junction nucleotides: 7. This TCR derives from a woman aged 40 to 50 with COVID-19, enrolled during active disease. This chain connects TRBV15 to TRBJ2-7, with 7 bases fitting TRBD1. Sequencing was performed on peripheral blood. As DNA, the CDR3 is TGTGCCACCAGCAGACTTGACAGGGTAGGCGAGCAGTACTTC. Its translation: CATSRLDRVGEQYF.